The 10 T cell receptor beta chains reported below all come from one sample, sequenced in a study of vaccination and CD4 T cells after COVID-19. Treatment noted: roughly 11-day PBMC culture with coronavirus spike peptide pools or control peptides (ViraFEST assay). Sequencing of DNA taken from cultured CD4+ T cells relied on the Oncomine TCR Beta short-read assay. TCRdb processed the PCR reads anew with MiXCR; each CDR3 protein has one entry. This table has around 5,000 distinct CDR3 sequences, approximately 35% appearing once. These receptors' targets are unknown. The specimen was CD4+ T cells from blood, cultured in vitro, collected after SARS-CoV-2 vaccination. These receptors all come from a human donor who had recovered from COVID-19.

This clonotype was seen only a few times. The chain has TRBV20-1 and TRBJ1-5, with TRBD1 identical over 7 bases. Germline CDR1 reads DFQATT; CDR2 reads SNEGSKA (reference sequence). The V gene end was trimmed by 4 bases and the J gene end by 5 bases; junction bases not matched to a gene: 11. This CDR3 has 15 amino acids. The CDR3 spells CSATQGGSLDQPQHF. CDR3 coding DNA: TGCAGTGCTACCCAGGGGGGGTCTTTGGATCAGCCCCAGCATTTT.

This clonotype is classed as medium-sized. This chain connects TRBV20-1 to TRBJ1-6; no firm D call. The CDR3 consists of 12 residues. V gave up 2 bases and J gave up 10 bases, with 9 bases separating them. The germline gives CDR1 DFQATT, CDR2 SNEGSKA (reference sequence). DNA for the CDR3: TGCAGTGCTAGACGCGGGGAATCACCCCTCCACTTT. Encoded protein: CSARRGESPLHF.

This chain connects TRBV5-5 to TRBJ1-2; D not certain. V lost 0 bases, J lost 3 bases, and 15 bases lay in between. The CDR3 extends over 16 amino acids. Germline CDR1 SGHKS, CDR2 YYEKEE (reference sequence). CDR3 nucleotides: TGTGCCAGCAGCTTGGGGGCAACGGTGGAGTACTATGGCTACACCTTC. Amino acid sequence: CASSLGATVEYYGYTF.

This clonotype was counted only a few times. V gene TRBV28 combines with J gene TRBJ1-5; 7 positions match TRBD1. With V trimmed by 6 bases and J by 6 bases, 8 bases remained unmatched. This CDR3 contains 14 residues. Germline-derived CDR1 and CDR2 are MDHEN and SYDVKM. CDR3: CASSQTGYPQPQHF. CDR3 sequence (DNA): TGTGCCAGCAGCCAGACAGGGTATCCTCAGCCCCAGCATTTT. The variable domain in full, with the rest retrieved from reference TRBV28 and TRBJ1-5, is DVKVTQSSRYLVKRTGEKVFLECVQDMDHENMFWYRQDPGLGLRLIYFSYDVKMKEKGDIPEGYSVSREKKERFSLILESASTNQTSMYLCASSQTGYPQPQHFGDGTRLSIL.

There are a few counts of this clonotype. The chain recombines TRBV6-2 or TRBV6-3 with TRBJ2-1, with 10 positions matching TRBD2. Germline V gene sequence: CDR1 MNHEY, CDR2 SVGEGT. This CDR3 is built from 15 residues. The V and J ends lost 4 bases and 8 bases, in that order; junction bases with no gene match: 8. DNA for the CDR3: TGTGCCAGCAGTTCCCATCGGACTAGCGGAGATGAGCAGTTCTTC. It specifies CASSSHRTSGDEQFF.

The table lists this clonotype with a few counts. V is TRBV6-1 and J is TRBJ2-7, with D possibly called TRBD1 or TRBD2 (5 bases each). Germline V CDR1 and CDR2: MNHNS, SASEGT. The CDR3 contains 12 residues. Trimming stripped 7 bases from V and 5 bases from J, with 12 bases between. The CDR3 sequence is CASTGGRDEQYF. The CDR3 region has the DNA TGTGCCAGCACTGGGGGAAGGGACGAGCAGTACTTC.

V gene TRBV21-1 combines with J gene TRBJ1-5; the D segment call TRBD1 is taken from the table without a DNA check. TRBV21-1 is assigned pseudogene status. This CDR3 has 17 residues. The chain's CDR3 is CASRDRGHWTANQPQHF. DNA of the CDR3: TGTGCCAGCAGGGACAGGGGGCACTGGACAGCCAATCAGCCCCAGCATTTT.

The rearrangement links TRBV19 to TRBJ2-1, with 11 bases matching TRBD2. Trimming at V came to 4 bases and at J to 4 bases, leaving 6 bases not matched to a gene. The CDR3 totals 16 residues. Germline assignment: CDR1 LNHDA and CDR2 SQIVND (reference sequence). CDR3 amino acids: CASSTGLAGLYNEQFF. The CDR3 DNA reads as TGTGCCAGTAGTACTGGACTAGCGGGTTTATACAATGAGCAGTTCTTC.

This clonotype has a handful of counts. The gene calls are TRBV28 and TRBJ2-7, with D perhaps being TRBD1 or TRBD2 (6 bases each). Germline lookup yields CDR1 MDHEN and CDR2 SYDVKM. The ends were cut back, 3 bases at V and 6 bases at J, with 12 bases in the middle. CDR3 length equals 13 residues. CDR3 residues: CASSLGGLAEQYF. CDR3 nucleotides: TGTGCCAGCAGTTTGGGGGGCCTGGCCGAGCAGTACTTC.

This rearrangement joins TRBV7-9 to TRBJ1-2; D is ambiguous. Trimming removed 0 bases at V and 8 bases at J, with 19 bases between. The CDR3 spans 16 residues. Germline V gene sequence: CDR1 SEHNR, CDR2 FQNEAQ (reference sequence). Written as DNA, the CDR3 is TGTGCCAGCAGCTTAGCGTTACAAAGTCATAGCCGCGGCTACACCTTC. As protein: CASSLALQSHSRGYTF.